This TCR beta chain was obtained from a study of blood T cell repertoires in COVID-19. Study-wide context: COVID-19 samples collected from the United States, Italy and Spain covered acute and convalescent phases. The cDNA or gDNA used as material had been derived from T cells, B-cell-depleted T cells, or PBMCs.

Germline V gene sequence: CDR1 SGDLS, CDR2 YYNGEE. Trimming removed 0 bases from V and 5 bases from J; junction bases left unmatched: 10. The CDR3 loop spans 17 amino acids. In Seattle, patients joined the study during active infection and were tracked longitudinally. As processed by the authors: Reference gene primer amplification in the assay estimated nucleated cell counts. Some clones are missing from TCRdb's copy, which holds only in-frame ones; the method was immunoSEQ multiplex PCR. The V and J calls and clone size are taken from that table; D and trimming were inferred from the DNA. Here the sample spans about 350,000 clones, around nine tenths being singletons.

Sequenced sample: peripheral blood. The chain uses TRBV9 and TRBJ2-7; TRBD1 matches at 11 bases. The sequence was obtained from a woman aged 70 to 79 with COVID-19, enrolled during active disease. The CDR3 spells CASSVAPGTGGAHEQYF. CDR3 nucleotides: TGTGCCAGCAGCGTAGCTCCTGGGACAGGGGGGGCCCACGAGCAGTACTTC.